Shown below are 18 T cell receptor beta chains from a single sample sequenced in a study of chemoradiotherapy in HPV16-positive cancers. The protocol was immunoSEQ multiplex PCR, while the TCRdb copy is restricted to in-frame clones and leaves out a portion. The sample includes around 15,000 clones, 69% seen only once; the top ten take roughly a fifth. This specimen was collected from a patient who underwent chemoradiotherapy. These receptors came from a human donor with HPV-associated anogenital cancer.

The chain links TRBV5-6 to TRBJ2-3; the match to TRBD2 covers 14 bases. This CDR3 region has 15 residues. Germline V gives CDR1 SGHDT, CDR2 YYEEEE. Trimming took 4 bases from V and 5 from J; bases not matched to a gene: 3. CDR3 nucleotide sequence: TGTGCCAGCAGCAGACTAGCGGGGGGGTTAGATACGCAGTATTTT. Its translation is CASSRLAGGLDTQYF.

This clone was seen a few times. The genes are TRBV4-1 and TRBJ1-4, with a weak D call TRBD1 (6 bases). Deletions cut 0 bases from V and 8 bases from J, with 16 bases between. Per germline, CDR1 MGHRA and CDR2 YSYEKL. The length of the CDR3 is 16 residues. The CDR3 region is CASSQEIRGAREKLFF. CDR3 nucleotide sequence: TGCGCCAGCAGCCAAGAGATTCGGGGGGCGAGGGAAAAACTGTTTTTT.

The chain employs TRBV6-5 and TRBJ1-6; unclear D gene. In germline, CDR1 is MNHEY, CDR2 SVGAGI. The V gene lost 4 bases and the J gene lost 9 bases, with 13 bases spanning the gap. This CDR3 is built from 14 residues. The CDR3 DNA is TGTGCCAGCAGTTCCCCGACAAGCTCTTCACCCCTCCACTTT. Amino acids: CASSSPTSSSPLHF.

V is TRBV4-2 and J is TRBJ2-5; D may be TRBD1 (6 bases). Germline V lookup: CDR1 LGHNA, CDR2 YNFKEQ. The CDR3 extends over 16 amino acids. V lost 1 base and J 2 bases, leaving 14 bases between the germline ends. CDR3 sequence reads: CASSQGSGTRQETQYF. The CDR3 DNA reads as TGTGCCAGCAGCCAAGGGTCCGGGACAAGACAAGAGACCCAGTACTTC.

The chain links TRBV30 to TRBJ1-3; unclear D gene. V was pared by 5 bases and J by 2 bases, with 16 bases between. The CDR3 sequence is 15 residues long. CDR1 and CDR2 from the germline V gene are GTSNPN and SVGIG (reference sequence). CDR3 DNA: TGTGCCTGGTATAGCCTAACATATACTGGAAACACCATATATTTT. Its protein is CAWYSLTYTGNTIYF.

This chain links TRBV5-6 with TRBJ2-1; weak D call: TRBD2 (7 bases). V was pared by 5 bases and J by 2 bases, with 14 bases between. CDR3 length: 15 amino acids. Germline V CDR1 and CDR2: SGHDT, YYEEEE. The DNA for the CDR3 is TGTGCCAGCAGTCCCGGCGGGGGCGCCTACAATGAGCAGTTCTTC. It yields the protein CASSPGGGAYNEQFF.

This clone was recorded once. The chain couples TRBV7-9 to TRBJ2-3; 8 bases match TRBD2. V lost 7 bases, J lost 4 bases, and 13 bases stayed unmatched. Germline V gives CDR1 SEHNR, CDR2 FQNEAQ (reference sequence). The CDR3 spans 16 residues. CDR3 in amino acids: CASTQTQRGRSDTQYF. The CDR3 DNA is TGTGCCAGCACACAGACCCAGCGGGGGAGATCAGATACGCAGTATTTT.

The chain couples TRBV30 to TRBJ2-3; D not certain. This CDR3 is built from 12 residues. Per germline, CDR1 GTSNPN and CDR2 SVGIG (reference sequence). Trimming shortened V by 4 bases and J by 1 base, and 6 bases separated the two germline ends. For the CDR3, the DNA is TGTGCCTGGACGACCCGCACAGATACGCAGTATTTT. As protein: CAWTTRTDTQYF.

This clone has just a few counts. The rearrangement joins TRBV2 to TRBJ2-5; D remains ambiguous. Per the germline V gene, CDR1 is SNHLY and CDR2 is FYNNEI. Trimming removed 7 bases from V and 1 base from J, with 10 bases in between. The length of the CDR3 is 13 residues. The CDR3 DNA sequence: TGTGCCAGCAAATGGCCTCCCCAAGAGACCCAGTACTTC. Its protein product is CASKWPPQETQYF.

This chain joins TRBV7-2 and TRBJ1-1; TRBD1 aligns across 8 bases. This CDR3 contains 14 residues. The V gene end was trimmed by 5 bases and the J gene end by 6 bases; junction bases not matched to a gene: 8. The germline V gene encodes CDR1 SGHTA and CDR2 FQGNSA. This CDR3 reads CASSKRQGNPEAFF. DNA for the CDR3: TGTGCCAGCAGCAAGCGACAGGGGAATCCTGAAGCTTTCTTT. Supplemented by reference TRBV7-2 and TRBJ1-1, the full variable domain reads GAGVSQSPSNKVTEKGKDVELRCDPISGHTALYWYRQSLGQGLEFLIYFQGNSAPDKSGLPSDRFSAERTGGSVSTLTIQRTQQEDSAVYLCASSKRQGNPEAFFGQGTRLTVV.

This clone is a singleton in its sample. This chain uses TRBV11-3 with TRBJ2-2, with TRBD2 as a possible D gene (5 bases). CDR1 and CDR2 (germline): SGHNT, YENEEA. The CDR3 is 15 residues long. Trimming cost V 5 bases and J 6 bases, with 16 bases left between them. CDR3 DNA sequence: TGTGCCAGCAGCCCCGGAGGTGGTCTGGCCGGGGAGCTGTTTTTT. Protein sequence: CASSPGGGLAGELFF.

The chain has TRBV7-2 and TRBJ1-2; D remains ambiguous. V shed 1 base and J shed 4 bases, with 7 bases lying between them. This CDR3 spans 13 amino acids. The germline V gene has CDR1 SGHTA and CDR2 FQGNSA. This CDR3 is CASSLEASYGYTF. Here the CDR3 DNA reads TGTGCCAGCAGCTTAGAAGCAAGCTATGGCTACACCTTC.

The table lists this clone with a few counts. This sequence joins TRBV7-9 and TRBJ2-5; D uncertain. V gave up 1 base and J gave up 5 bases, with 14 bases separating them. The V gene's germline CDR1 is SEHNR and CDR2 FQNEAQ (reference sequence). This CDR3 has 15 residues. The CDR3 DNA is TGTGCCAGCAGCTTAGTATTCGTTGCGGAGGAGACCCAGTACTTC. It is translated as CASSLVFVAEETQYF.

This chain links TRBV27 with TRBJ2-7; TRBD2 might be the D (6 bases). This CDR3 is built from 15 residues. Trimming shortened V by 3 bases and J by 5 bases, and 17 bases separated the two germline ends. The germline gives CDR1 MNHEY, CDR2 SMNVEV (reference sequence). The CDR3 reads CASSFKEGPFNEQYF. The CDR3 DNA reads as TGTGCCAGCAGTTTTAAGGAGGGGCCCTTTAACGAGCAGTACTTC.

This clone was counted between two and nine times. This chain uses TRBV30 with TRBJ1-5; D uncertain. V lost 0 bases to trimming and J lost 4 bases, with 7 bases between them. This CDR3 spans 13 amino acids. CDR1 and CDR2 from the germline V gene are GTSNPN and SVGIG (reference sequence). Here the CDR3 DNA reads TGTGCCTGGAGTGTACTAGGGAATCAGCCCCAGCATTTT. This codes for CAWSVLGNQPQHF. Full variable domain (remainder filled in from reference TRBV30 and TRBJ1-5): SQTIHQWPATLVQPVGSPLSLECTVEGTSNPNLYWYRQAAGRGLQLLFYSVGIGQISSEVPQNLSASRPQDRQFILSSKKLLLSDSGFYLCAWSVLGNQPQHFGDGTRLSIL.

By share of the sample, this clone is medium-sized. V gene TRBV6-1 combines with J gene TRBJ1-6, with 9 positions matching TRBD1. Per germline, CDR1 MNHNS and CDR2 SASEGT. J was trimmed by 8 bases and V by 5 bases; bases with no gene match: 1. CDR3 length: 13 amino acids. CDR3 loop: CASSTGGYSPLHF. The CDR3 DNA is TGTGCCAGCAGTACAGGGGGCTATTCACCCCTCCACTTT.

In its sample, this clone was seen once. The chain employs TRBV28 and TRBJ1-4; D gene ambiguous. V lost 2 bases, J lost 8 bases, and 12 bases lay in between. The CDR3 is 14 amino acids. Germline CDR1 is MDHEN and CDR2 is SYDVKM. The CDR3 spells CASSLTETVEKLFF. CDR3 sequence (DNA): TGTGCCAGCAGTTTAACCGAGACCGTAGAAAAACTGTTTTTT.

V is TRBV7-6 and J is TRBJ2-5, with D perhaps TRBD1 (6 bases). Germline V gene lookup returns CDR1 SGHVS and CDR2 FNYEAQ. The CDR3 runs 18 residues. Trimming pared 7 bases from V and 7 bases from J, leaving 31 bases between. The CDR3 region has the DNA TGTGCCAGCACCGAGACAGGATCTTTTAGCGATCCCGTTAGGACCCAGTACTTC. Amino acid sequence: CASTETGSFSDPVRTQYF.